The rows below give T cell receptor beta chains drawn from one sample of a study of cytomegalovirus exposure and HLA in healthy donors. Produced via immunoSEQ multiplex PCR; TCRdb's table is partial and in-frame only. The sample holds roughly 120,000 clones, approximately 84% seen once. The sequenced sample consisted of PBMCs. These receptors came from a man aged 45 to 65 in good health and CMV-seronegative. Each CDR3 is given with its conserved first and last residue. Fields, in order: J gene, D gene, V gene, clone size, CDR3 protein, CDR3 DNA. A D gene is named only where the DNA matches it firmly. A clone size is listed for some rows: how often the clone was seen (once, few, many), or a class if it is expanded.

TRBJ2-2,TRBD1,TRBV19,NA,CASSKTGDTGELFF,TGTGCCAGTAGTAAGACAGGGGACACCGGGGAGCTGTTTTTT
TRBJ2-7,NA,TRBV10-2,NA,CASKPSGTHEQYF,TGCGCCAGCAAACCGAGCGGTACCCACGAGCAGTACTTC
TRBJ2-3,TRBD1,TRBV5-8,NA,CASSLDQDRASDTQYF,TGTGCCAGCAGCTTGGACCAGGACAGGGCATCAGATACGCAGTATTTT
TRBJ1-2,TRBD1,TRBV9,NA,CASSTDGQGYGYTF,TGTGCCAGCAGCACAGACGGACAGGGCTATGGCTACACCTTC
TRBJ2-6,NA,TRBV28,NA,CASSSRQGRASGANVLTF,TGTGCCAGCAGTTCCAGACAGGGGAGGGCCTCTGGGGCCAACGTCCTGACTTTC
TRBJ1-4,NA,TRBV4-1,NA,CASTGKVTATNEKLFF,TGCGCCAGCACGGGGAAGGTGACCGCAACTAATGAAAAACTGTTTTTT
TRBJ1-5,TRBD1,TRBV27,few,CASPGQGDGMAQPQHF,TGTGCCAGCCCGGGACAGGGGGATGGGATGGCTCAGCCCCAGCATTTT
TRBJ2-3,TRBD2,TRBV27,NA,CASQSGRLGDTQYF,TGTGCCAGCCAGAGCGGGAGGTTGGGAGATACGCAGTATTTT
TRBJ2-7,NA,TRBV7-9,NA,CASSLTQTSSYEQYF,TGTGCCAGCAGCCTAACACAGACTAGCTCCTACGAGCAGTACTTC
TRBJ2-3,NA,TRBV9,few,CASSVTTGVTDTQYF,TGTGCCAGCAGCGTAACGACAGGAGTGACAGATACGCAGTATTTT
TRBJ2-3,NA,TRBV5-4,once,CASSLAVGIGADTQYF,TGTGCCAGCAGCTTGGCCGTCGGGATTGGGGCAGATACGCAGTATTTT
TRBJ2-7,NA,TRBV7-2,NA,CASSLDGSSEQYF,TGTGCCAGCAGCTTAGACGGGAGTAGTGAGCAGTACTTC
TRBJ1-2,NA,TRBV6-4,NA,CASSRGTNYGYTF,TGTGCCAGCTCTAGGGGCACTAACTATGGCTACACCTTC
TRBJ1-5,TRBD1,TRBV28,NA,CASSPDRVFQPQHF,TGTGCCAGCAGTCCCGACAGGGTTTTTCAGCCCCAGCATTTT
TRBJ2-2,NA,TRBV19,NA,CASSISSENTGELFF,TGTGCCAGTAGTATTTCTAGCGAGAACACCGGGGAGCTGTTTTTT
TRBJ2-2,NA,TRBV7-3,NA,CASSRTRILNTGELFF,TGTGCCAGCAGCCGTACTAGGATCCTGAACACCGGGGAGCTGTTTTTT
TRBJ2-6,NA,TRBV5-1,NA,CASSNEGRGANVLTF,TGCGCCAGCAGCAATGAGGGTCGTGGGGCCAACGTCCTGACTTTC
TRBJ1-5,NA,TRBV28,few,CASSSNRVAQPQHF,TGTGCCAGCAGTTCTAACCGGGTGGCTCAGCCCCAGCATTTT
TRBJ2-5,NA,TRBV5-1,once,CASSWGDRSRETQYF,TGCGCCAGCAGCTGGGGCGACAGGTCTCGGGAGACCCAGTACTTC
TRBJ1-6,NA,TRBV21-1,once,CASTCRDSYNSPLHF,TGTGCCAGCACCTGCCGGGACAGCTATAATTCACCCCTCCACTTT
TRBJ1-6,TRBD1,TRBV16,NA,CASSQGQASNSPLHF,TGTGCCAGCAGCCAAGGACAGGCGAGTAATTCACCCCTCCACTTT
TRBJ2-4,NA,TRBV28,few,CASSGTELAKNIQYF,TGTGCCAGCAGTGGTACAGAACTAGCCAAAAACATTCAGTACTTC
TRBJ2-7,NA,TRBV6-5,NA,CASSQNPVQVREQYF,TGTGCCAGCAGCCAAAACCCCGTACAGGTACGCGAGCAGTACTTC
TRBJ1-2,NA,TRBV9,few,CASSSIPEQGHGYTF,TGTGCCAGCAGCTCCATCCCCGAACAGGGCCATGGCTACACCTTC
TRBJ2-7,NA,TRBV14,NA,CASSPMPVGEQYF,TGTGCCAGCAGCCCAATGCCCGTCGGGGAGCAGTACTTC
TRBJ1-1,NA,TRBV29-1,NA,CSVTRGADTEAFF,TGCAGCGTTACTCGGGGGGCGGACACTGAAGCTTTCTTT
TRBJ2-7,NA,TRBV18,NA,CASSPGQSLYEQYF,TGTGCCAGCTCACCGGGGCAGAGCCTTTACGAGCAGTACTTC
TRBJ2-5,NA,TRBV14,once,CASSQQGLETQYF,TGTGCCAGCAGCCAACAGGGGCTGGAGACCCAGTACTTC
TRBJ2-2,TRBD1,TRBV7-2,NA,CASSQTGGLNTGELFF,TGTGCCAGCAGCCAAACAGGGGGCCTTAACACCGGGGAGCTGTTTTTT
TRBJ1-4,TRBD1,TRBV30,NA,CAWTEDRVGEKLFF,TGTGCCTGGACAGAGGACAGGGTCGGTGAAAAACTGTTTTTT
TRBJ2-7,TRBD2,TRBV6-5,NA,CASSSGLAGSYKQYF,TGTGCCAGCAGTTCAGGACTAGCGGGGTCCTACAAGCAGTACTTC
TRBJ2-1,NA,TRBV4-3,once,CASSQDQLSVSEQFF,TGCGCCAGCAGCCAAGATCAATTGTCAGTTAGCGAGCAGTTCTTC
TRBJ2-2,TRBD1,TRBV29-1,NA,CSVVKDRLTGELFF,TGCAGCGTTGTTAAGGACAGGCTGACCGGGGAGCTGTTTTTT
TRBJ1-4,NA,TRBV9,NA,CASSPRQDPNEKLFF,TGTGCCAGCAGCCCCCGACAAGATCCTAATGAAAAACTGTTTTTT
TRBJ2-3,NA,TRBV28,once,CASSPAEPTDTQYF,TGTGCCAGCAGTCCCGCGGAACCCACAGATACGCAGTATTTT
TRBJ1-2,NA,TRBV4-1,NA,CASSQETRVDGYTF,TGCGCCAGCAGCCAAGAGACGAGGGTGGACGGCTACACCTTC
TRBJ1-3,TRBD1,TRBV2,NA,CASSEGQGDTIYF,TGTGCCAGCAGTGAAGGCCAGGGGGACACCATATATTTT
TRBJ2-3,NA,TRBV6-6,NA,CASTNGGLRADTQYF,TGTGCCAGCACCAACGGGGGACTCAGGGCAGATACGCAGTATTTT
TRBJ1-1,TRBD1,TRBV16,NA,CASSQSGRGAGTEAFF,TGTGCCAGCAGCCAATCCGGCAGGGGGGCCGGCACTGAAGCTTTCTTT
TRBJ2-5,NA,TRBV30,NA,CAWAGNLQETQYF,TGTGCCTGGGCGGGAAACCTCCAAGAGACCCAGTACTTC
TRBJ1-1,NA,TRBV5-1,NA,CASSLGHPNTEAFF,TGCGCCAGCAGCTTGGGACATCCGAACACTGAAGCTTTCTTT
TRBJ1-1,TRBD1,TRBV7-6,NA,CASSSIDRAATEAFF,TGTGCCAGCAGCTCCATCGACAGGGCCGCCACTGAAGCTTTCTTT
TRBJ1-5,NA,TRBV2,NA,CASRHQGPQHF,TGTGCCAGCAGACACCAGGGGCCCCAGCATTTT
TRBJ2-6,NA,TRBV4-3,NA,CASSISGSSGANVLTF,TGCGCCAGCAGCATTTCGGGGAGCTCTGGGGCCAACGTCCTGACTTTC